This T cell receptor beta chain is drawn from a study of beta chain features in type 1 diabetes. CDR3 length: 15 residues. Per the germline V gene, CDR1 is SGHRS and CDR2 is YFSETQ. Notes on this clone: At one end the junction does not follow the germline gene, possibly because of a read error.

Sequenced material consisted of expressed TCRB transcripts (all of the isolated RNA was reverse transcribed). Sequencing was performed with immunoSEQ multiplex PCR; in TCRdb, only in-frame clones are kept and a portion is missing. The table has around 160,000 clones, roughly 48% seen once; the top ten hold under 0.45%. The J gene is TRBJ2-7, the V gene TRBV5-1; tentatively, D is TRBD2 (6 bases). Sequenced: Tregs from blood. The receptor's source is a man younger than 30 in good health. The CDR3, as DNA: TGCGCCGGCAGCTTGGTGGGGGGTCAACATTACGAGCAGTACTTC. This gives the protein CAGSLVGGQHYEQYF.